The clone carrying this T cell receptor beta chain was recorded once. This could be a read error, since a much larger clone is one nucleotide away. No cell sorting was done before RNA was extracted from the tissue. The normal lung tissue was taken more than 3 cm from the tumor edge. These data originate in a study of tumor and adjacent non-tumor tissue in lung cancer. TCRbeta libraries were built with three rounds of nested PCR, modified from ARM-PCR. TCRdb passed the multiplex PCR reads through MiXCR, listing each CDR3 protein once. The sample has more than 85,000 distinct CDR3 sequences; 65% are singletons. CDR1 SQVTM and CDR2 ANQGSEA come from the germline V gene. This CDR3 is 12 amino acids long.

V gene TRBV29-1 combines with J gene TRBJ2-5; D gene ambiguous. The clonotype was recovered from a man aged 30 to 39 with non-small cell lung cancer. The sequencing input was distant non-tumor lung tissue. In DNA, the CDR3 is TGCAGCGTTGGGGTACAGCAAGAGACCCCGTACTTC. Its protein is CSVGVQQETPYF.